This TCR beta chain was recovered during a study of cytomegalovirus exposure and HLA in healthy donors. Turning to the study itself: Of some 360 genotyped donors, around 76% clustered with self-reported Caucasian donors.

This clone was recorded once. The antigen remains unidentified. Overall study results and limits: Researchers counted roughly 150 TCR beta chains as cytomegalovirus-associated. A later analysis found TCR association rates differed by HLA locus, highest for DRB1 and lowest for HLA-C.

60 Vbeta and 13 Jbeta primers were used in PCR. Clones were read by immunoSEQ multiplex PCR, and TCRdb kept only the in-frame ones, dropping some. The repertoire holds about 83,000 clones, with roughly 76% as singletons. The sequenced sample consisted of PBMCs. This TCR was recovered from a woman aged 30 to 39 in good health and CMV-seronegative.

The CDR3: CASSYGLAGRSYEQYF. The CDR3 coding sequence is TGTGCCAGCAGCTACGGACTAGCGGGCCGCTCCTACGAGCAGTACTTC. V and J are TRBV13 and TRBJ2-7; 11 bases are shared with TRBD2. CDR1 PRHDT and CDR2 FYEKMQ come from the germline V gene (reference sequence). J gave up 0 bases and V 4 bases, and 5 bases lay outside the gene matches. The CDR3 sequence is 16 residues long.